This T cell receptor (beta chain) derives from a study of cytomegalovirus exposure and HLA in healthy donors. Across the whole study: Clustering assigned approximately 79% of the approximately 400 genotyped donors to the Caucasian-associated ancestry cluster. Study-level points and caveats: Associated with cytomegalovirus, according to the listing, were about 160 TCR beta chains. Accurate prediction of HLA-A and HLA-B alleles (for most subjects) was reportedly achieved from TCR beta sequences. Analyses of presence/absence relied on an assumption of roughly uniform sequencing depth across donors.

Comments on this clone: What it recognizes is unknown.

PCR involved 60 Vbeta and 13 Jbeta primers. TCRdb's table, derived via immunoSEQ multiplex PCR, lists solely in-frame clones and lacks some. The table shows over 200,000 clones, with 70% to 85% occurring only once. V was pared by 1 base and J by 18 bases, with 7 bases of the junction left unmatched. The CDR3 runs 12 residues. The germline gives CDR1 SGHDT, CDR2 YYEEEE. The sample comprised PBMCs. The gene calls are TRBV5-6 and TRBJ1-6, with TRBD1 matching 7 bases. The clonotype originates from a woman between 40 and 50 years old in good health and CMV-seronegative. The CDR3 loop reads CASSLRRDSDHF. In DNA form, the CDR3 reads TGTGCCAGCAGCTTGCGGCGGGACAGCGACCACTTT.